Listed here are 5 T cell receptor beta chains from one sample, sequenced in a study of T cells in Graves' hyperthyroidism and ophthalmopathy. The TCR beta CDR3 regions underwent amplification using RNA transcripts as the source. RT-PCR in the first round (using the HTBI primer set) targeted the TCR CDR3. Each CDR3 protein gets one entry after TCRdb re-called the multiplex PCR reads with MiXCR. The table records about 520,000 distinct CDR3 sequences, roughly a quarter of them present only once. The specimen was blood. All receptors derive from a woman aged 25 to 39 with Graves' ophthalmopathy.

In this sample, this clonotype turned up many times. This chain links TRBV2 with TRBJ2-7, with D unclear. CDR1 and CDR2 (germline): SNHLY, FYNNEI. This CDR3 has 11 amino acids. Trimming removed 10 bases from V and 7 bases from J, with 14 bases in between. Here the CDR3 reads CATRTAREQYF. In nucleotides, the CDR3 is TGTGCCACTCGGACGGCTCGGGAGCAGTACTTC. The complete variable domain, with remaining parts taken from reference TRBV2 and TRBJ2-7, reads EPEVTQTPSHQVTQMGQEVILRCVPISNHLYFYWYRQILGQKVEFLVSFYNNEISEKSEIFDDQFSVERPDGSNFTLKIRSTKLEDSAMYFCATRTAREQYFGPGTRLTVT.

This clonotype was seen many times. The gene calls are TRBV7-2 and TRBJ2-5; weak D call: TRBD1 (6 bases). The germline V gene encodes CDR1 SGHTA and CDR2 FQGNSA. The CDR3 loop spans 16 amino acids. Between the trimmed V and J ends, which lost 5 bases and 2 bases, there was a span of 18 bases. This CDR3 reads CASSHTRQARQETQYF. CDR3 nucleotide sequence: TGTGCCAGCAGCCACACCCGACAGGCCCGGCAAGAGACCCAGTACTTC.

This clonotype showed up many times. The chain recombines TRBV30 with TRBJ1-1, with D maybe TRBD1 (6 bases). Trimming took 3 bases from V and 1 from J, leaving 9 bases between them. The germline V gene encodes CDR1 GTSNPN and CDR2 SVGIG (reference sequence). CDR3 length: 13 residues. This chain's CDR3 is CAWSGQWNTEAFF. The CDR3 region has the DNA TGTGCCTGGAGCGGACAGTGGAACACTGAAGCTTTCTTT.

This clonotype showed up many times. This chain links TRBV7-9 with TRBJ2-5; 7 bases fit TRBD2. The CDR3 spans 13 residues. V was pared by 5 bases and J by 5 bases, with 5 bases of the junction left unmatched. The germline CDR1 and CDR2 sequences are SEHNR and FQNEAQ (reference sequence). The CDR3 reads CASSPLLAETQYF. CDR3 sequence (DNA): TGTGCCAGCAGCCCCTTACTAGCGGAGACCCAGTACTTC.

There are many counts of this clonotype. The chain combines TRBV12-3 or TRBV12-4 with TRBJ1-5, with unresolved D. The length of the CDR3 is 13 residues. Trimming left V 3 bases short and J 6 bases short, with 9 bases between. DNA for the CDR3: TGTGCCAGCAGTTTGTCAGCCGGTCAGCCCCAGCATTTT. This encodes CASSLSAGQPQHF.